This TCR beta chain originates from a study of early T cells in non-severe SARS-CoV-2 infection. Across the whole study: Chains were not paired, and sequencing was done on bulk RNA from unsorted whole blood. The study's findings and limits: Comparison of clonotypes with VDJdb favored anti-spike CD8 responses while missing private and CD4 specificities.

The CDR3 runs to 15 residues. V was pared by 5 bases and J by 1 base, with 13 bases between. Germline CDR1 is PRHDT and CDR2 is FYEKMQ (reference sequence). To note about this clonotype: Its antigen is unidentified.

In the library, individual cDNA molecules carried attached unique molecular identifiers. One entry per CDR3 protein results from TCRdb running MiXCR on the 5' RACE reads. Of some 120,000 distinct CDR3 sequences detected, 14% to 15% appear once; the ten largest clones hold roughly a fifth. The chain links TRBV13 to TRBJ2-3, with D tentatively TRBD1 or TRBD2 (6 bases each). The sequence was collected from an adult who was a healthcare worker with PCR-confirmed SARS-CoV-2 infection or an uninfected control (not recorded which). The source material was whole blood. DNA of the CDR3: TGTGCCAGCAGCCCTCGGGGGCTGGGCACAGATACGCAGTATTTT. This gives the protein CASSPRGLGTDTQYF.